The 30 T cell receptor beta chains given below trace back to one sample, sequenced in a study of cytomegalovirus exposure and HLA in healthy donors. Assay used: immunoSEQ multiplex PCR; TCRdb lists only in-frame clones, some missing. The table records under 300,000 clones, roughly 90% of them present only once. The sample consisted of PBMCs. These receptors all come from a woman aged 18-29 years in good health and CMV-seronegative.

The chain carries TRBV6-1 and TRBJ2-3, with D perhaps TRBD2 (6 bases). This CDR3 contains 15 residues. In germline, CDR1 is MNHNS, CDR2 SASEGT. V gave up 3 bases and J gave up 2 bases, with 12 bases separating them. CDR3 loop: CASSDLRGSTDTQYF. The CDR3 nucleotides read TGTGCCAGCAGTGATTTACGGGGGTCCACAGATACGCAGTATTTT.

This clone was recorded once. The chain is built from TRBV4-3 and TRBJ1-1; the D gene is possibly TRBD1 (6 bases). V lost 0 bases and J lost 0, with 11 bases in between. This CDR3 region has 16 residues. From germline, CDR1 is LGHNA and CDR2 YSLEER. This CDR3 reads CASSQDGDKLNTEAFF. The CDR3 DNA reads TGCGCCAGCAGCCAAGACGGGGACAAACTGAACACTGAAGCTTTCTTT.

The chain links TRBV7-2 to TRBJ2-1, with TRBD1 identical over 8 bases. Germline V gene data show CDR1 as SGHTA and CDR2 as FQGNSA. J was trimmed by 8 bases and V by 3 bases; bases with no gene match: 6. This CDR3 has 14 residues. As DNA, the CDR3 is TGTGCCAGCAGCTTTAGCGCCAGGGGGCATGAGCAGTTCTTC. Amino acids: CASSFSARGHEQFF.

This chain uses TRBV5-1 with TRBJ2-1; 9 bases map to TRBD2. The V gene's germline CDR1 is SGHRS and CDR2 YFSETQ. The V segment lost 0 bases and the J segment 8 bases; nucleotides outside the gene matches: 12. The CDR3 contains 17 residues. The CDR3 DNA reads TGCGCCAGCAGCTTGGGTTTGCGGGGGGGCTCACTCGATGAGCAGTTCTTC. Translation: CASSLGLRGGSLDEQFF.

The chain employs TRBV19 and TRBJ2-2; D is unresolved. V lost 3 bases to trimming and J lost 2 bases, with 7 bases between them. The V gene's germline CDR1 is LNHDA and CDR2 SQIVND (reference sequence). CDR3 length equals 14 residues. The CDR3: CASSIWQNTGELFF. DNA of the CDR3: TGTGCCAGTAGTATTTGGCAAAACACCGGGGAGCTGTTTTTT.

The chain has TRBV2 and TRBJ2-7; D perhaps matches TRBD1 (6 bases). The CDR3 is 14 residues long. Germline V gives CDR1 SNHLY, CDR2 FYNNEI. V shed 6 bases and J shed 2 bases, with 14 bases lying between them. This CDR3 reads CASRPGQLTYEQYF. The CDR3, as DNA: TGTGCCAGCAGGCCGGGACAACTAACCTACGAGCAGTACTTC.

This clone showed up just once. Here the CDR3 DNA reads TGCGCCAGCAGCGGCCACTCGCGGGAGACCCAGTACTTC. It codes for CASSGHSRETQYF. The rearrangement links TRBV4-1 to TRBJ2-5; no clear D gene. Trimming shortened V by 5 bases and J by 5 bases, and 12 bases separated the two germline ends. Germline V gives CDR1 MGHRA, CDR2 YSYEKL. The CDR3 sequence is 13 residues long.

The CDR3: CASTPGGGATDTQYF. CDR3 coding DNA: TGTGCCAGCACCCCGGGCGGGGGGGCCACAGATACGCAGTATTTT. The V and J genes are TRBV7-9 and TRBJ2-3, with 9 bases lining up with TRBD2. This CDR3 has 15 residues. Germline CDR1 and CDR2: SEHNR and FQNEAQ (reference sequence). Trimming at V came to 7 bases and at J to 2 bases, leaving 7 bases not matched to a gene.

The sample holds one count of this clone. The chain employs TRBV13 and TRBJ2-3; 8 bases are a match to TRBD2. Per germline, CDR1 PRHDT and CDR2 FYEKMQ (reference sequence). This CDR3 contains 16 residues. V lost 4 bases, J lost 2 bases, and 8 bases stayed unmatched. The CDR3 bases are TGTGCCAGCAGCTCCCCGACTAGCGACGTCACAGATACGCAGTATTTT. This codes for CASSSPTSDVTDTQYF.

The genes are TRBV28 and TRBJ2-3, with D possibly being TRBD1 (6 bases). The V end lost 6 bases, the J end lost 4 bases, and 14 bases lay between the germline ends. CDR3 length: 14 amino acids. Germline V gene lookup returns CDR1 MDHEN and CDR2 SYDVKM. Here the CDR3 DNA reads TGTGCCAGCAGCCCCGGACAGAACCCAGATACGCAGTATTTT. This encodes CASSPGQNPDTQYF.

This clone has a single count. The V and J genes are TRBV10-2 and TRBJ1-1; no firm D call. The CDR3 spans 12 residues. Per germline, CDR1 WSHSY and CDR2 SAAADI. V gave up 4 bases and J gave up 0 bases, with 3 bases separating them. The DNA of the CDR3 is TGCGCCAGCAGTGCTATGAACACTGAAGCTTTCTTT. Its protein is CASSAMNTEAFF.

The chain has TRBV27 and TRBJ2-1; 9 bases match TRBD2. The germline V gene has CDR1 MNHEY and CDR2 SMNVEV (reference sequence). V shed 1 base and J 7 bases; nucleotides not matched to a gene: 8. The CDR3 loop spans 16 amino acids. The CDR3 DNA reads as TGTGCCAGCAGTTTATTCGGCGGGGGGGCCAGTAATGAGCAGTTCTTC. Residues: CASSLFGGGASNEQFF.

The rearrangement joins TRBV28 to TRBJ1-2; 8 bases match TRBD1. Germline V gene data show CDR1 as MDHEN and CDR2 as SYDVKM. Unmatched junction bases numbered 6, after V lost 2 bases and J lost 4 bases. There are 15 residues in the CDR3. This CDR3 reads CASSLPRTGTYGYTF. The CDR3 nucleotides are TGTGCCAGCAGTTTACCCCGGACAGGGACCTATGGCTACACCTTC.

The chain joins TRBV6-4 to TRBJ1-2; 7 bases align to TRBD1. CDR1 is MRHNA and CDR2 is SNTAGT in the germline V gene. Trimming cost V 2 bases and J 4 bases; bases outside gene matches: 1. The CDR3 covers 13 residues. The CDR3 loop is CASSDRDSYGYTF. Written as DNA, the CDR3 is TGTGCCAGCAGTGACAGGGACAGCTATGGCTACACCTTC.

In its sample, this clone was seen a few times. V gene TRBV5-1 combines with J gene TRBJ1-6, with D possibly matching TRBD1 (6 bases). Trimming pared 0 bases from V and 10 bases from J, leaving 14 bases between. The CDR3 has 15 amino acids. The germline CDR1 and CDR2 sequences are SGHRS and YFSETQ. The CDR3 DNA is TGCGCCAGCAGCTTGGGGGGGCAGGGACGGTCACCCCTCCACTTT. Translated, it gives CASSLGGQGRSPLHF. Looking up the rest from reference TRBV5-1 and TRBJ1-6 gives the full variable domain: KAGVTQTPRYLIKTRGQQVTLSCSPISGHRSVSWYQQTPGQGLQFLFEYFSETQRNKGNFPGRFSGRQFSNSRSEMNVSTLELGDSALYLCASSLGGQGRSPLHFGNGTRLTVT.

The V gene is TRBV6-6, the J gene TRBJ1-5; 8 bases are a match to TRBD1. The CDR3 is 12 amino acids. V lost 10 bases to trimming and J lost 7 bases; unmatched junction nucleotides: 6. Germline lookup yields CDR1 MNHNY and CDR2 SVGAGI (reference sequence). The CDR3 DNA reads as TGTGCCACACAGGGGGAGGAACAGCCCCAGCATTTT. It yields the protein CATQGEEQPQHF.

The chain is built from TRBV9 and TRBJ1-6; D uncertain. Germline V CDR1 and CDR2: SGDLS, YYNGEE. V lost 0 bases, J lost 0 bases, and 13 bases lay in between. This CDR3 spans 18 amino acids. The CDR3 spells CASSVGTSPGSYNSPLHF. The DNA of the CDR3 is TGTGCCAGCAGCGTAGGAACGAGTCCCGGCTCCTATAATTCACCCCTCCACTTT.

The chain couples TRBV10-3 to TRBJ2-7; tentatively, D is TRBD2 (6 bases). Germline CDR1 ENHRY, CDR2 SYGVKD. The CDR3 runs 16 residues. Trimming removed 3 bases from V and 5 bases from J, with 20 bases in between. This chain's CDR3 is CAISDIQGDSGDEQYF. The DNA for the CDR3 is TGTGCCATCAGTGACATCCAAGGGGACTCCGGGGACGAGCAGTACTTC.

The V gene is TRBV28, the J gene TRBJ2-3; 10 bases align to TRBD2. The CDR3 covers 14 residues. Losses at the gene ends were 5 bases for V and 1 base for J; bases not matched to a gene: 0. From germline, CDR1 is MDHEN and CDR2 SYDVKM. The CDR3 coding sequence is TGTGCCAGCAGTAGCGGGGGGGGCACAGATACGCAGTATTTT. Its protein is CASSSGGGTDTQYF.

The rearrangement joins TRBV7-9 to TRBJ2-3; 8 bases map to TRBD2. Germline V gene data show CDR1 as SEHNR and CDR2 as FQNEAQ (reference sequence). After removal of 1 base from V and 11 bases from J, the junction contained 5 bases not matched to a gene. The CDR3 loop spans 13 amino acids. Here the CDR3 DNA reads TGTGCCAGCAGCTTAGGGCGGCTAGCGGGGCAGTATTTT. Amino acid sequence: CASSLGRLAGQYF. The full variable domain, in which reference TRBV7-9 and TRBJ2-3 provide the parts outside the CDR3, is DTGVSQNPRHKITKRGQNVTFRCDPISEHNRLYWYRQTLGQGPEFLTYFQNEAQLEKSRLLSDRFSAERPKGSFSTLEIQRTEQGDSAMYLCASSLGRLAGQYFGPGTRLTVL.

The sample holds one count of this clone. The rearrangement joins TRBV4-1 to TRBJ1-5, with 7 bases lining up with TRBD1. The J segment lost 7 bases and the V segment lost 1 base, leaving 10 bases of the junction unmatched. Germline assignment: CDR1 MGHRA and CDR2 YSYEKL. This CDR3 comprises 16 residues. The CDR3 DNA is TGCGCCAGCAGCCAAGTTTCCAGCCTAGGGGGCCAGCCCCAGCATTTT. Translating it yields CASSQVSSLGGQPQHF.

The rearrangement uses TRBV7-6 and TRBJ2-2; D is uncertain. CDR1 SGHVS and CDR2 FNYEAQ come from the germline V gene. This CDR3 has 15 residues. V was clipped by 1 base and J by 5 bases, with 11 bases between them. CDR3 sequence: CASSLVTGWTGELFF. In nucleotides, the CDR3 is TGTGCCAGCAGCTTAGTAACGGGTTGGACCGGGGAGCTGTTTTTT.

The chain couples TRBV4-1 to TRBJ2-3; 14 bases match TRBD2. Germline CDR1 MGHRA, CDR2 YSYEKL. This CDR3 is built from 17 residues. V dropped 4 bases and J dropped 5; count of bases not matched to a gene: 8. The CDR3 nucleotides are TGCGCCAGCAGCCCGGACCCGGGACTAGCGGGGGAAGATACGCAGTATTTT. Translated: CASSPDPGLAGEDTQYF.

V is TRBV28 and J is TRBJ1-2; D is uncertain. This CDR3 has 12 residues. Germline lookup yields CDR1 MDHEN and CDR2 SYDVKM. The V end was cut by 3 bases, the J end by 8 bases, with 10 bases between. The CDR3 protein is CASSFQYLGYTF. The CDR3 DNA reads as TGTGCCAGCAGTTTCCAGTATCTGGGCTACACCTTC.

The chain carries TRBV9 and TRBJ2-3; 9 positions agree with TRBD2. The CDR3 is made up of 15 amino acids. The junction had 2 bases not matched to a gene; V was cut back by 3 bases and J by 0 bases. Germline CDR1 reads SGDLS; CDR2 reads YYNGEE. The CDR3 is CASSGLAVSTDTQYF. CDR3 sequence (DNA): TGTGCCAGCAGCGGACTAGCGGTTAGCACAGATACGCAGTATTTT.

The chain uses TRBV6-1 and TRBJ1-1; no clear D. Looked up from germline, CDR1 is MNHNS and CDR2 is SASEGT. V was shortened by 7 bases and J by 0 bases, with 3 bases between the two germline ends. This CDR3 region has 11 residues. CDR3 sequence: CASTMNTEAFF. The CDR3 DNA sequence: TGTGCCAGCACCATGAACACTGAAGCTTTCTTT.

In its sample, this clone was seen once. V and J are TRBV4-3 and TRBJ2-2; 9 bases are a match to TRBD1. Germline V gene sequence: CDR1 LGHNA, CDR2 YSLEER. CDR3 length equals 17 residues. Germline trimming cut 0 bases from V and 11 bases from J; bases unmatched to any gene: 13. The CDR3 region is CASSQDNPGQGIDELFF. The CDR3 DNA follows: TGCGCCAGCAGCCAAGACAATCCGGGACAGGGTATCGATGAGCTGTTTTTT.

CDR3 sequence (DNA): TGTGCCAGCAGCCTGATCATACAGGGGCTATATGGCTACACCTTC. Translated, it gives CASSLIIQGLYGYTF. The chain carries TRBV5-6 and TRBJ1-2; 7 nucleotides line up with TRBD1. J gave up 5 bases and V 4 bases, and 11 bases lay outside the gene matches. Looked up from germline, CDR1 is SGHDT and CDR2 is YYEEEE. There are 15 residues in the CDR3.

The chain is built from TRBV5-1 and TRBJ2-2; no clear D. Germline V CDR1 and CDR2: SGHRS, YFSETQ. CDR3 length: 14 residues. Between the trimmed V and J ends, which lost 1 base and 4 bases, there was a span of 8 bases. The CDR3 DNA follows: TGCGCCAGCAGCTTGTCTTCGGGCACCGGGGAGCTGTTTTTT. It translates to CASSLSSGTGELFF.

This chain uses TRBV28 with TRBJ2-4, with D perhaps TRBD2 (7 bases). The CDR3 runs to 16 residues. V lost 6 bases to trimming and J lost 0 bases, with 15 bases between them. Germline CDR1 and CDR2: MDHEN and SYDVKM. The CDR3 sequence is CASRGGGLLAKNIQYF. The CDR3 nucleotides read TGTGCCAGCAGAGGGGGAGGGCTACTAGCCAAAAACATTCAGTACTTC. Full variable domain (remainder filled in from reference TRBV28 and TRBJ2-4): DVKVTQSSRYLVKRTGEKVFLECVQDMDHENMFWYRQDPGLGLRLIYFSYDVKMKEKGDIPEGYSVSREKKERFSLILESASTNQTSMYLCASRGGGLLAKNIQYFGAGTRLSVL.